The 11 T cell receptor beta chains below all came from one sample that was sequenced in a study of shared clonotypes between healthy human individuals. The assay was immunoSEQ multiplex PCR, and TCRdb's table has in-frame clones only and misses some. The sample records around 2.3 million clones, approximately 94% being singletons. Sample: naive CD4+ T cells sorted from blood. Subset denoted: CD45RA+ positively selected. The receptor source for this set is a man between 18 and 35 years old in good health.

This chain joins TRBV27 and TRBJ1-4; the match to TRBD1 covers 8 bases. CDR1 MNHEY and CDR2 SMNVEV come from the germline V gene (reference sequence). The CDR3 is made up of 14 amino acids. With V trimmed by 3 bases and J by 5 bases, 2 bases remained unmatched. This CDR3 is CASSFRTGNEKLFF. The CDR3 coding sequence is TGTGCCAGCAGTTTTCGGACAGGGAATGAAAAACTGTTTTTT.

The V and J genes are TRBV5-1 and TRBJ2-3; the match to TRBD2 covers 11 bases. Germline CDR1 SGHRS, CDR2 YFSETQ. The V gene end was trimmed by 0 bases and the J gene end by 1 base; junction bases not matched to a gene: 7. The CDR3 sequence is 18 residues long. Here the CDR3 reads CASSLGLAGGSGTDTQYF. The CDR3 region has the DNA TGCGCCAGCAGCTTGGGCCTAGCGGGGGGTTCTGGCACAGATACGCAGTATTTT. Looking up the rest from reference TRBV5-1 and TRBJ2-3 gives the full variable domain: KAGVTQTPRYLIKTRGQQVTLSCSPISGHRSVSWYQQTPGQGLQFLFEYFSETQRNKGNFPGRFSGRQFSNSRSEMNVSTLELGDSALYLCASSLGLAGGSGTDTQYFGPGTRLTVL.

In this sample, this clone turned up once. The chain combines TRBV6-1 with TRBJ2-7; weak D call: TRBD1 (5 bases). Germline CDR1 and CDR2: MNHNS and SASEGT. Trimming took 1 base from V and 7 from J, leaving 11 bases between them. The CDR3 consists of 13 residues. CDR3 amino acids: CASSEEGLREQYF. For the CDR3, the DNA is TGTGCCAGCAGTGAAGAGGGGTTGCGGGAGCAGTACTTC.

This chain joins TRBV10-3 and TRBJ2-1, with TRBD2 identical over 7 bases. The CDR3 covers 16 residues. The J segment lost 7 bases and the V segment lost 0 bases, leaving 9 bases of the junction unmatched. CDR1 and CDR2 (germline): ENHRY, SYGVKD. In nucleotides, the CDR3 is TGTGCCATCAGTGAGTCGAGGTCGGGAGGTGAGAATGAGCAGTTCTTC. Residues: CAISESRSGGENEQFF.

V usage is TRBV2 and J usage is TRBJ1-2, with a weak D call TRBD1 (5 bases). CDR1 SNHLY and CDR2 FYNNEI come from the germline V gene. The germline V and J ends were trimmed by 6 bases and 0 bases, with 8 bases remaining between them. This CDR3 has 13 residues. As DNA, the CDR3 is TGTGCCAGCAGGGGCAGGGCTAACTATGGCTACACCTTC. This gives the protein CASRGRANYGYTF.

The chain carries TRBV5-4 and TRBJ2-1; TRBD2 agrees at 11 bases. V lost 2 bases and J lost 5; bases outside the gene matches: 6. CDR3 size: 16 residues. Germline CDR1 and CDR2: SGHNT and YYREEE (reference sequence). The CDR3 is CASSFGGTSGNNEQFF. CDR3 DNA: TGTGCCAGCAGCTTTGGTGGGACTAGCGGAAACAATGAGCAGTTCTTC.

V is TRBV11-2 and J is TRBJ2-2; 7 positions match TRBD1. Trimming at V came to 5 bases and at J to 6 bases, leaving 9 bases not matched to a gene. Germline lookup yields CDR1 SGHAT and CDR2 FQNNGV. The CDR3 is 15 amino acids. The DNA of the CDR3 is TGTGCCAGCAGCGCCTTGACAGGGCCCGCCGGGGAGCTGTTTTTT. Translating it yields CASSALTGPAGELFF.

This chain connects TRBV5-3 to TRBJ1-4; unclear D gene. TRBV5-3 is an open reading frame, and its role is uncertain. The ends were cut back, 0 bases at V and 0 bases at J, with 6 bases in the middle. The CDR3 consists of 15 residues. For the CDR3, the DNA is TGTGCCAGAAGCTTGGTAGCTTCAACTAATGAAAAACTGTTTTTT. It encodes CARSLVASTNEKLFF.

The chain joins TRBV6-5 to TRBJ1-1; TRBD1 aligns across 7 bases. CDR1 and CDR2 from the germline V gene are MNHEY and SVGAGI. V was pared by 0 bases and J by 4 bases, with 5 bases of the junction left unmatched. The length of the CDR3 is 15 residues. The CDR3 protein is CASSYSTGPGTEAFF. The CDR3 coding sequence is TGTGCCAGCAGTTACTCGACAGGGCCGGGCACTGAAGCTTTCTTT.

The rearrangement joins TRBV29-1 to TRBJ2-2; D uncertain. The V and J ends lost 3 bases and 1 base respectively, with 6 bases between them. This CDR3 has 13 residues. Germline CDR1 reads SQVTM; CDR2 reads ANQGSEA. The CDR3 DNA sequence: TGCAGCGTTGATGGGCGGAACACCGGGGAGCTGTTTTTT. Its protein product is CSVDGRNTGELFF.

The chain joins TRBV4-3 to TRBJ2-5, with D maybe TRBD2 (5 bases). Trimming took off 0 bases at V and 5 bases at J, with 16 bases between the two ends. CDR1 and CDR2 from the germline V gene are LGHNA and YSLEER. The CDR3 consists of 16 residues. The CDR3 reads CASSQERPGRGETQYF. CDR3 DNA sequence: TGCGCCAGCAGCCAAGAACGCCCGGGTCGAGGGGAGACCCAGTACTTC.